This T cell receptor (beta chain) was documented in a study of tumor and adjacent non-tumor tissue in lung cancer. Study-level points and caveats: Normal lung showed higher cumulative top 100 clone frequency than tumor. Compared with tumor, normal lung showed significantly lower TCR diversity.

A remark on this clonotype: Its antigen is still unknown.

The library came from three nested PCR rounds adapted from ARM-PCR protocols. TCRdb itself ran the multiplex PCR reads through MiXCR, one entry per CDR3 protein. The data hold roughly 200,000 distinct CDR3 sequences, with roughly 70% observed a single time. The CDR3 totals 15 residues. The V end lost 2 bases, the J end lost 6 bases, and 14 bases lay between the germline ends. Germline CDR1 MNHEY, CDR2 SVGAGI. The template was RNA from unsorted bulk tissue. Donors were chemotherapy-naive, newly diagnosed lung cancer surgical patients in China, August–November 2014. Material for sequencing was lung tumor tissue. The clonotype was recovered from a man aged 55 to 70 with non-small cell lung cancer. The rearrangement uses TRBV6-5 and TRBJ1-5, with D tentatively TRBD1 (6 bases). CDR3 loop: CASSYTGQLGQPQHF. The CDR3, as DNA: TGTGCCAGCAGTTACACGGGACAACTGGGTCAGCCCCAGCATTTT.